This T cell receptor (beta chain) comes out of a study of T cell responses to AZD1222 COVID-19 vaccine. The V gene's germline CDR1 is SGDLS and CDR2 YYNGEE. V trimming: 4 bases; J trimming: 4 bases; junction bases outside the gene matches: 6. The length of the CDR3 is 15 residues. Sequenced by immunoSEQ multiplex PCR; TCRdb stores in-frame clones only, minus some. The table lists 100,000 to 120,000 clones, 85% to 95% of them singletons, with roughly 7.8% in the top ten. This receptor was obtained from an adult in good health. The sequences come from peripheral blood, collected on day 0 of AZD1222 vaccination. The chain employs TRBV9 and TRBJ1-4; TRBD1 matches at 8 bases. The CDR3 DNA sequence: TGTGCCAGCAGCATCGGACAGGGAGTTAATGAAAAACTGTTTTTT. This translates into CASSIGQGVNEKLFF.